Presented here are 23 T cell receptor beta chains from one specimen sequenced in a study of Graves' ophthalmopathy and Graves' hyperthyroidism. RNA transcripts were the source from which TCR beta CDR3 regions were amplified. The first-round RT-PCR employed HTBI primers together with the Qiagen OneStep RT-PCR kit. A multiplex PCR was then performed as the second round. TCRdb ran MiXCR on the multiplex PCR reads and lists one entry per CDR3 protein. Of about 590,000 distinct CDR3 sequences in the sample, about 35% were seen once. The sequencing sample was made of peripheral blood or thyroid tissue (not recorded which). All receptors derive from an adult man with Graves' hyperthyroidism.

The table lists this clonotype with many counts. The chain has TRBV29-1 and TRBJ1-1; 7 bases line up with TRBD1. Germline-derived CDR1 and CDR2 are SQVTM and ANQGSEA. V shed 7 bases, J shed 6 bases, and the junction held 8 bases outside the gene matches. CDR3 length: 12 amino acids. CDR3 protein: CSAGSGTAEAFF. The CDR3 DNA reads TGCAGCGCAGGATCCGGGACAGCTGAAGCTTTCTTT.

This clonotype was detected many times. The chain uses TRBV29-1 and TRBJ1-2; D gene unclear. Per germline, CDR1 SQVTM and CDR2 ANQGSEA. The CDR3 totals 10 residues. V was cut by 3 bases and J by 4 bases, with 3 bases left in between. CDR3 region: CSVDSYGYTF. For the CDR3, the DNA is TGCAGCGTTGACAGCTATGGCTACACCTTC.

This clonotype showed up many times. V is TRBV19 and J is TRBJ1-5; 7 bases map to TRBD1. The CDR3 totals 16 residues. Trimming removed 5 bases from V and 1 base from J; junction bases left unmatched: 8. Germline V lookup: CDR1 LNHDA, CDR2 SQIVND (reference sequence). CDR3 residues: CASSFEGAWSNQPQHF. CDR3 bases: TGTGCCAGTAGTTTTGAGGGGGCATGGAGCAATCAGCCCCAGCATTTT. Based on the CDR3 plus reference TRBV19 and TRBJ1-5, the full variable domain is DGGITQSPKYLFRKEGQNVTLSCEQNLNHDAMYWYRQDPGQGLRLIYYSQIVNDFQKGDIAEGYSVSREKKESFPLTVTSAQKNPTAFYLCASSFEGAWSNQPQHFGDGTRLSIL.

This chain links TRBV2 with TRBJ2-1; 9 nucleotides agree with TRBD1. This CDR3 has 16 residues. Germline values: CDR1 SNHLY, CDR2 FYNNEI. V was clipped by 5 bases and J by 2 bases; unmatched bases: 7. CDR3 sequence (DNA): TGTGCCAGCAGTAGAGCCGGGACAGGGACCTACAATGAGCAGTTCTTC. Translating it yields CASSRAGTGTYNEQFF.

The gene calls are TRBV6-5 and TRBJ2-7, with D maybe TRBD2 (5 bases). This CDR3 region has 16 residues. V lost 5 bases to trimming and J lost 1 base, with 18 bases between them. The V gene's germline CDR1 is MNHEY and CDR2 SVGAGI. The CDR3 spells CASSTHPRGKSYEQYF. The CDR3 nucleotides are TGTGCCAGCAGTACCCATCCTCGAGGGAAATCCTACGAGCAGTACTTC.

This clonotype occurred a few times. Sequence at one end of the junction differs from germline and may be a read error. The CDR3 is CAWSANRPNSNQPQHF. In DNA form, the CDR3 reads TGTGCCTGGAGTGCAAATCGTCCTAATAGCAATCAGCCCCAGCATTTT. This chain joins TRBV20-1 and TRBJ1-5; unclear D gene. The CDR3 contains 16 residues. Per germline, CDR1 DFQATT and CDR2 SNEGSKA (reference sequence).

This clonotype was seen many times. The rearrangement uses TRBV4-1 and TRBJ2-7; 9 nucleotides match TRBD1. Trimming took 2 bases from V and 6 from J; bases not matched to a gene: 5. The germline gives CDR1 MGHRA, CDR2 YSYEKL. This CDR3 is built from 14 residues. The CDR3 DNA sequence: TGCGCCAGCAGCCAACCGGGACAGGGAGTCGAGCAGTACTTC. This sequence encodes CASSQPGQGVEQYF.

This clonotype was counted ten times or more. The gene calls are TRBV20-1 and TRBJ2-3, with D uncertain. There are 14 residues in the CDR3. CDR1 is DFQATT, CDR2 SNEGSKA, per germline (reference sequence). Between the trimmed V and J ends, which lost 0 bases and 1 base, there was a span of 8 bases. CDR3: CSARDGGRTDTQYF. In DNA form, the CDR3 reads TGCAGTGCTAGAGATGGTGGTCGCACAGATACGCAGTATTTT.

In its sample, this clonotype was seen many times. The chain couples TRBV2 to TRBJ2-7, with TRBD1 matching 8 bases. This CDR3 spans 16 amino acids. J gave up 2 bases and V 2 bases, and 8 bases lay outside the gene matches. In germline, CDR1 is SNHLY, CDR2 FYNNEI. CDR3 DNA sequence: TGTGCCAGCAGTGAAAGCTTGAGGACAGGGCCCTACGAGCAGTACTTC. Amino acids: CASSESLRTGPYEQYF. The full variable domain, with the rest looked up from reference TRBV2 and TRBJ2-7, is EPEVTQTPSHQVTQMGQEVILRCVPISNHLYFYWYRQILGQKVEFLVSFYNNEISEKSEIFDDQFSVERPDGSNFTLKIRSTKLEDSAMYFCASSESLRTGPYEQYFGPGTRLTVT.

This clonotype was seen at least ten times. The chain recombines TRBV6-5 with TRBJ2-7; D gene ambiguous. CDR3 length: 14 amino acids. The V and J ends lost 0 bases and 0 bases respectively, with 6 bases between them. Germline V gene data show CDR1 as MNHEY and CDR2 as SVGAGI. The CDR3 DNA is TGTGCCAGCAGTTACTCGACACCCTCCTACGAGCAGTACTTC. Amino acids: CASSYSTPSYEQYF.

The chain uses TRBV5-6 and TRBJ1-5, with D perhaps TRBD1 (5 bases). Trimming shortened V by 1 base and J by 3 bases, and 14 bases separated the two germline ends. Germline lookup yields CDR1 SGHDT and CDR2 YYEEEE. The CDR3 is 16 residues long. The CDR3 here is CASSLWGGGANQPQHF. Written as DNA, the CDR3 is TGTGCCAGCAGCTTGTGGGGGGGAGGGGCCAATCAGCCCCAGCATTTT.

The CDR3 reads CASSFRDRGQQETQYF. The CDR3, as DNA: TGTGCCAGCAGCTTCCGGGACAGGGGGCAGCAAGAGACCCAGTACTTC. The rearrangement links TRBV7-9 to TRBJ2-5; TRBD1 matches at 12 bases. The germline gives CDR1 SEHNR, CDR2 FQNEAQ (reference sequence). The CDR3 is made up of 16 amino acids. V gave up 3 bases and J gave up 2 bases; unmatched junction bases: 4.

The sample holds a few counts of this clonotype. The chain is built from TRBV19 and TRBJ1-4; 12 nucleotides match TRBD1. The ends lost 5 bases at V and 5 bases at J; junction bases unmatched: 9. In germline, CDR1 is LNHDA, CDR2 SQIVND (reference sequence). The length of the CDR3 is 17 residues. The CDR3, as DNA: TGTGCCAGTAGTCCCGGGACAGGGGGCTCAAGGAATGAAAAACTGTTTTTT. This sequence encodes CASSPGTGGSRNEKLFF.

There are many counts of this clonotype. J is TRBJ1-1 and V is TRBV29-1; possible D gene TRBD1, 5 bases. The germline V gene has CDR1 SQVTM and CDR2 ANQGSEA. This CDR3 is built from 12 residues. Here the CDR3 reads CGASGRLTEAFF. CDR3 DNA sequence: TGCGGCGCGTCGGGACGACTGACTGAAGCTTTCTTT.

The sample holds many counts of this clonotype. This chain connects TRBV6-5 to TRBJ1-1, with D unresolved. The CDR3 sequence is 13 residues long. The germline V and J ends were trimmed by 6 bases and 3 bases, with 11 bases remaining between them. Per the germline V gene, CDR1 is MNHEY and CDR2 is SVGAGI. The CDR3 spells CASSTWEDTEAFF. The CDR3 bases are TGTGCCAGCAGCACGTGGGAGGACACTGAAGCTTTCTTT.

This clonotype was seen repeatedly, ten times or more. V gene TRBV5-1 combines with J gene TRBJ1-1; perhaps TRBD1 as D (6 bases). There are 12 residues in the CDR3. The V end was cut by 1 base, the J end by 8 bases, with 9 bases between. The germline V gene has CDR1 SGHRS and CDR2 YFSETQ. As DNA, the CDR3 is TGCGCCAGCAGCTTGAACAGGGTGGAAGCTTTCTTT. Protein: CASSLNRVEAFF.

With respect to this clonotype: This could be a read error, since a much larger clone is one nucleotide away. V gene TRBV29-1 combines with J gene TRBJ1-1, with D possibly being TRBD1 (6 bases). V was shortened by 7 bases and J by 1 base, with 10 bases between the two germline ends. The germline gives CDR1 SQVTM, CDR2 ANQGSEA. This CDR3 comprises 12 residues. CDR3 region: CSAQDRNTEAFF. In DNA, the CDR3 is TGCAGCGCCCAGGACAGGAACACTGAAGCTTTCTTT.

At least ten counts were recorded for this clonotype. The chain joins TRBV20-1 to TRBJ2-7; D tentatively reads TRBD1 or TRBD2 (6 bases each). V was pared by 6 bases and J by 4 bases, with 19 bases between. Germline V gene data show CDR1 as DFQATT and CDR2 as SNEGSKA (reference sequence). This CDR3 region has 14 residues. The CDR3 protein is CSAHRAGGKYEQYF. Here the CDR3 DNA reads TGCAGTGCCCACCGAGCCGGGGGCAAGTACGAGCAGTACTTC.

This clonotype was counted at least ten times. This chain connects TRBV15 to TRBJ2-2, with no clear D. The CDR3 consists of 17 residues. The V end lost 0 bases, the J end lost 0 bases, and 11 bases lay between the germline ends. Germline assignment: CDR1 LNHNV and CDR2 YYDKDF (reference sequence). Written as DNA, the CDR3 is TGTGCCACCAGCAGAGATCTTGTGGGGACGAACACCGGGGAGCTGTTTTTT. Protein sequence: CATSRDLVGTNTGELFF.

This clonotype was seen only a few times. The chain is built from TRBV7-8 and TRBJ1-4; 7 bases line up with TRBD1. The CDR3 has 15 residues. Trimming removed 5 bases from V and 8 bases from J; junction bases left unmatched: 11. Germline CDR1 SGHVS, CDR2 FQNEAQ. CDR3 nucleotide sequence: TGTGCCAGCAGCCCATCCCGGCAAGGGGGCGAAAAACTGTTTTTT. This codes for CASSPSRQGGEKLFF.

Ten or more counts support this clonotype. Germline and junction disagree at one end, which may indicate a read error. The rearrangement uses TRBV7-9 and TRBJ2-7; TRBD1 is a possible D gene (6 bases). CDR1 SEHNR and CDR2 FQNEAQ come from the germline V gene (reference sequence). The CDR3 spans 14 residues. CDR3: CASSLELGGYEQYF. The CDR3 DNA follows: TGCGCCAGCAGCTTGGAGTTAGGGGGCTACGAGCAGTACTTC.

This chain connects TRBV24-1 to TRBJ1-2, with TRBD1 matching over 7 bases. The CDR3 has 17 residues. J was trimmed by 1 base and V by 7 bases; bases with no gene match: 14. CDR1 is KGHDR, CDR2 SFDVKD, per germline. This chain's CDR3 is CATRGAPGTEFNYGYTF. The CDR3 DNA reads as TGTGCCACCAGAGGAGCCCCAGGGACAGAATTTAACTATGGCTACACCTTC.

This clonotype appeared a few times. V and J are TRBV24-1 and TRBJ2-3, with no clear D. This CDR3 is built from 13 residues. Germline values: CDR1 KGHDR, CDR2 SFDVKD. Trimming removed 0 bases from V and 7 bases from J, with 7 bases in between. CDR3 in amino acids: CATSDLREYTQYF. CDR3 coding DNA: TGTGCCACCAGTGATTTGAGGGAATATACGCAGTATTTT.